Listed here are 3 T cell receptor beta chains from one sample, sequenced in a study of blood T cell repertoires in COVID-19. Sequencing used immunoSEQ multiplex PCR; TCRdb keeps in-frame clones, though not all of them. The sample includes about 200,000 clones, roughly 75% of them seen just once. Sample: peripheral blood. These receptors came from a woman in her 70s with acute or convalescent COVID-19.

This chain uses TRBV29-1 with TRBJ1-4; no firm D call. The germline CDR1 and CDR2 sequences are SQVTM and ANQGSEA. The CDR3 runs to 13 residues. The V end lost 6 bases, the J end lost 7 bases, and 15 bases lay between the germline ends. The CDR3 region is CSVYNPGFEKLFF. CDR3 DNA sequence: TGCAGCGTCTATAACCCCGGGTTTGAAAAACTGTTTTTT.

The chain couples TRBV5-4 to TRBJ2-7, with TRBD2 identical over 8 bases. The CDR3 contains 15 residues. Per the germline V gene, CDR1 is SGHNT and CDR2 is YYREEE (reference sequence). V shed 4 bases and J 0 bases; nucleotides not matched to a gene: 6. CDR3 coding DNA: TGTGCCAGCAGCCCACTAGCGGCTAGCTCCTACGAGCAGTACTTC. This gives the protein CASSPLAASSYEQYF.

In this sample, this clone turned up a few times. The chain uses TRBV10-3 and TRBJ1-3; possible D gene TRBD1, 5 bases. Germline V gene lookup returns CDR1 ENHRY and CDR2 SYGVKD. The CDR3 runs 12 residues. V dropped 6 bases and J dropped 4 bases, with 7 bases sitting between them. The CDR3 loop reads CAISQGGNTIYF. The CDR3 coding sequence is TGTGCCATCAGCCAGGGCGGAAACACCATATATTTT.